These 30 T cell receptor beta chains share one sample of origin, sequenced in a study of blood T cells in healthy people across ages. Next came a second PCR, run for about 6 to 12 cycles, which used a sample-barcoded 5' primer along with a J-beta primer mix. TCRdb independently ran MiXCR on the 5' RACE reads; one entry per CDR3 protein. The sample contains around 1,800,000 distinct CDR3 sequences, approximately 40% of which appear only once. The sequenced sample consisted of blood. Receptors originate from a human donor in good health.

This clonotype was detected a few times. In nucleotides, the CDR3 is TGCGCCAGCTCTCCCGAGGGACAGGGTCGCGAGCAGTACTTC. As protein: CASSPEGQGREQYF. The chain links TRBV5-1 to TRBJ2-5; 9 bases are shared with TRBD1. Near its end, the DNA agrees better with TRBJ2-7, so the J call may be wrong. The CDR3 covers 14 residues. Germline V gene data show CDR1 as SGHRS and CDR2 as YFSETQ.

This clonotype was seen a few times. The rearrangement links TRBV4-1 to TRBJ1-1; the D is unclear. This CDR3 spans 13 amino acids. In germline, CDR1 is MGHRA, CDR2 YSYEKL. The V gene lost 5 bases and the J gene lost 1 base, with 8 bases spanning the gap. CDR3 residues: CASSVDWNTEAFF. CDR3 DNA: TGCGCCAGCAGCGTCGACTGGAACACTGAAGCTTTCTTT.

The table lists this clonotype with a few counts. The J gene is TRBJ2-5, the V gene TRBV12-3 or TRBV12-4; 8 bases match TRBD2. V lost 1 base to trimming and J lost 11 bases; unmatched junction nucleotides: 6. The CDR3 has 13 amino acids. CDR3 residues: CASSLVGGEGQYF. CDR3 nucleotides: TGTGCCAGCAGTTTAGTCGGGGGGGAGGGGCAGTACTTC.

This clonotype occurred a few times. The V call is TRBV7-3, the J call TRBJ2-5, with 8 bases identical to TRBD1. The CDR3 is 14 amino acids. CDR1 is SGHTA and CDR2 is FQGTGA in the germline V gene. V shed 4 bases and J 5 bases; nucleotides not matched to a gene: 6. DNA of the CDR3: TGTGCCAGCAGCTACCCGGGACAGGCGGAGACCCAGTACTTC. Protein product: CASSYPGQAETQYF.

The gene calls are TRBV7-9 and TRBJ1-4; the D gene is possibly TRBD1 (5 bases). The CDR3 extends over 18 amino acids. From germline, CDR1 is SEHNR and CDR2 FQNEAQ (reference sequence). V shed 7 bases and J shed 0 bases, with 21 bases lying between them. The CDR3: CASNPRRGTAATNEKLFF. The CDR3 nucleotides read TGTGCCAGCAACCCCCGGAGGGGAACCGCTGCAACTAATGAAAAACTGTTTTTT.

The chain is built from TRBV7-2 and TRBJ1-5; D not certain. CDR3 size: 15 residues. Germline assignment: CDR1 SGHTA and CDR2 FQGNSA. V was clipped by 2 bases and J by 1 base, with 9 bases between them. CDR3 region: CASSLSGPSNQPQHF. CDR3 bases: TGTGCCAGCAGCTTAAGCGGACCCAGCAATCAGCCCCAGCATTTT.

This clonotype was seen more than once but under ten times. The chain joins TRBV20-1 to TRBJ2-3; TRBD2 matches 8 bases. The CDR3 spans 16 residues. Trimming removed 4 bases from V and 2 bases from J; junction bases left unmatched: 11. The V gene's germline CDR1 is DFQATT and CDR2 SNEGSKA (reference sequence). CDR3 nucleotide sequence: TGCAGTGCTAATCCGACTAGCGTCCCCCACACAGATACGCAGTATTTT. As protein: CSANPTSVPHTDTQYF.

This clonotype was detected once. The rearrangement uses TRBV15 and TRBJ1-1; no clear D. Germline-derived CDR1 and CDR2 are LNHNV and YYDKDF (reference sequence). V lost 4 bases, J lost 1 base, and 7 bases lay in between. The CDR3 consists of 13 residues. CDR3 amino acids: CATSTLRNTEAFF. The CDR3 region has the DNA TGTGCCACCAGCACCCTAAGGAACACTGAAGCTTTCTTT.

In regard to this clonotype: The CDR3 does not end in the conserved phenylalanine or tryptophan, so this is likely a read error. V gene TRBV12-3 or TRBV12-4 combines with J gene TRBJ1-2, with D possibly matching TRBD1 (5 bases). V shed 2 bases and J shed 4 bases, with 14 bases lying between them. This CDR3 is 15 amino acids long. The CDR3 is CASSLPQGSTYGYTC. CDR3 coding DNA: TGTGCCAGCAGTTTACCTCAGGGATCCACCTATGGCTACACCTGC.

There are a few counts of this clonotype. The chain carries TRBV3-1 and TRBJ1-2; no firm D call. The length of the CDR3 is 14 residues. V lost 4 bases and J lost 10, with 19 bases in between. Germline V gene lookup returns CDR1 LGHDT and CDR2 YNNKEL (reference sequence). CDR3 in amino acids: CASSPGLSERDYTF. The DNA of the CDR3 is TGTGCCAGCAGCCCTGGACTAAGCGAAAGAGACTACACCTTC.

The CDR3 loop is CASSLGAGKKRTNEKLFF. The CDR3 nucleotides are TGTGCCAGCAGTTTGGGGGCCGGGAAAAAACGGACTAATGAAAAACTGTTTTTT. V usage is TRBV12-3 or TRBV12-4 and J usage is TRBJ1-4; maybe TRBD1 (6 bases). The CDR3 sequence is 18 residues long. V dropped 3 bases and J dropped 2 bases, with 19 bases sitting between them.

This clonotype was detected a few times. The V call is TRBV10-3, the J call TRBJ2-1; D assignment may be TRBD1 or TRBD2 (6 bases each). Germline CDR1 and CDR2: ENHRY and SYGVKD. CDR3 length: 12 amino acids. V shed 6 bases and J shed 7 bases, with 10 bases lying between them. The CDR3 DNA reads TGTGCCATCAGGGAGGGGGAAAATGAGCAGTTCTTC. It is translated as CAIREGENEQFF.

The chain's CDR3 is CASSPSSGDQPQHF. CDR3 nucleotides: TGTGCCAGCTCACCATCAAGTGGGGATCAGCCCCAGCATTTT. This chain joins TRBV18 and TRBJ1-5; no clear D. The ends were cut back, 2 bases at V and 5 bases at J, with 10 bases in the middle. The germline CDR1 and CDR2 sequences are KGHSH and LQKENI. The CDR3 sequence is 14 residues long. The full variable domain, completed using reference TRBV18 and TRBJ1-5, is NAGVMQNPRHLVRRRGQEARLRCSPMKGHSHVYWYRQLPEEGLKFMVYLQKENIIDESGMPKERFSAEFPKEGPSILRIQQVVRGDSAAYFCASSPSSGDQPQHFGDGTRLSIL.

This clonotype was seen only a few times. The chain uses TRBV7-9 and TRBJ2-5, with D possibly TRBD2 on 6 matching bases. The germline V and J ends were trimmed by 1 base and 4 bases, with 13 bases remaining between them. The CDR3 is 15 amino acids. Germline lookup yields CDR1 SEHNR and CDR2 FQNEAQ (reference sequence). The DNA for the CDR3 is TGTGCCAGCAGCTTAGGGATCCAGGGAGGAGAGACCCAGTACTTC. This sequence encodes CASSLGIQGGETQYF.

This chain connects TRBV7-2 to TRBJ2-3, with a weak D call TRBD1 (5 bases). Trimming left V 2 bases short and J 5 bases short, with 11 bases between. CDR1 is SGHTA and CDR2 is FQGNSA in the germline V gene. This CDR3 region has 14 residues. This CDR3 reads CASSLTSGKDTQYF. CDR3 nucleotide sequence: TGTGCCAGCAGCTTAACTTCAGGGAAAGATACGCAGTATTTT.

The chain couples TRBV7-2 to TRBJ2-3; 8 positions agree with TRBD2. This CDR3 spans 15 amino acids. Germline loops: CDR1 SGHTA, CDR2 FQGNSA. V trimming: 2 bases; J trimming: 3 bases; junction bases outside the gene matches: 4. CDR3 loop: CASSLNAGGTDTQYF. Here the CDR3 DNA reads TGTGCCAGCAGCTTAAATGCGGGGGGTACAGATACGCAGTATTTT.

This clonotype was seen a few times. The rearrangement uses TRBV7-2 and TRBJ1-1, with TRBD1 as a possible D gene (5 bases). Germline V gene lookup returns CDR1 SGHTA and CDR2 FQGNSA. Between the trimmed V and J ends, which lost 6 bases and 3 bases, there was a span of 11 bases. This CDR3 contains 13 residues. CDR3 residues: CASSQGVYTEAFF. The CDR3 coding sequence is TGTGCCAGCAGTCAGGGAGTATACACTGAAGCTTTCTTT. Together with reference TRBV7-2 and TRBJ1-1, the CDR3 gives the full variable domain: GAGVSQSPSNKVTEKGKDVELRCDPISGHTALYWYRQSLGQGLEFLIYFQGNSAPDKSGLPSDRFSAERTGGSVSTLTIQRTQQEDSAVYLCASSQGVYTEAFFGQGTRLTVV.

This clonotype appeared a few times. V gene TRBV15 combines with J gene TRBJ2-7; TRBD2 might be the D (6 bases). Between the trimmed V and J ends, which lost 0 bases and 2 bases, there was a span of 11 bases. The CDR3 has 15 amino acids. The germline V gene encodes CDR1 LNHNV and CDR2 YYDKDF (reference sequence). CDR3 amino acids: CATSRDGAGTYEQYF. The CDR3 DNA is TGTGCCACCAGCAGAGACGGGGCGGGGACCTACGAGCAGTACTTC.

This clonotype was observed many times. V and J are TRBV29-1 and TRBJ2-1; possibly TRBD1 for D (5 bases). Germline CDR1 SQVTM, CDR2 ANQGSEA. Trimming removed 4 bases from V and 8 bases from J, with 12 bases in between. The CDR3 has 12 amino acids. DNA for the CDR3: TGCAGCGTTGGACAGAGTAGGGATGAGCAGTTCTTC. Translation gives CSVGQSRDEQFF.

This clonotype showed up just a few times. This sequence joins TRBV29-1 and TRBJ2-3; 7 bases fit TRBD2. The CDR3 sequence is 13 residues long. The germline V gene has CDR1 SQVTM and CDR2 ANQGSEA. The CDR3 nucleotides read TGCAGTTTGAGGCGGGGGTCCACAGATACGCAGTATTTT. This sequence encodes CSLRRGSTDTQYF.

This clonotype has a handful of counts. The genes are TRBV7-6 and TRBJ1-2; no clear D gene. The ends were cut back, 2 bases at V and 6 bases at J, with 19 bases in the middle. The germline V gene encodes CDR1 SGHVS and CDR2 FNYEAQ. CDR3 size: 16 residues. The CDR3 nucleotides read TGTGCCAGCAGCTTATATACGGAAGGGTCCGAACATGGCTACACCTTC. Translation gives CASSLYTEGSEHGYTF.

The chain couples TRBV11-2 to TRBJ1-1; TRBD1 matches 10 bases. The V gene's germline CDR1 is SGHAT and CDR2 FQNNGV. V trimming: 6 bases; J trimming: 6 bases; junction bases outside the gene matches: 7. This CDR3 region has 14 residues. The CDR3 reads CASSRQGAGPEAFF. CDR3 coding DNA: TGTGCCAGCAGTCGACAGGGGGCCGGGCCTGAAGCTTTCTTT.

In its sample, this clonotype was seen many times. The chain employs TRBV7-2 and TRBJ2-7, with D maybe TRBD2 (5 bases). The germline V gene has CDR1 SGHTA and CDR2 FQGNSA. CDR3 length: 14 residues. Deletions cut 1 base from V and 1 base from J, with 8 bases between. The DNA of the CDR3 is TGTGCCAGCAGCTTAGTACTAGGATCCTACGAGCAGTACTTC. This translates into CASSLVLGSYEQYF.

This clonotype turned up a few times. The junction differs from germline at one of its ends, possibly a read error. The chain uses TRBV7-2 and TRBJ1-2, with D maybe TRBD1 (6 bases). CDR1 and CDR2 from the germline V gene are SGHTA and FQGNSA. The CDR3 loop spans 13 amino acids. The CDR3 nucleotides are TGTGCCAGCAGCTTGGGGGCTAACTATGGCTGCACCTTC. Translating it yields CASSLGANYGCTF.

This clonotype appeared a few times. This sequence joins TRBV6-5 and TRBJ1-1; D might be TRBD1 (5 bases). The germline gives CDR1 MNHEY, CDR2 SVGAGI. This CDR3 has 13 residues. V was pared by 2 bases and J by 6 bases, with 10 bases between. CDR3 protein: CASSYAGSAEAFF. As DNA, the CDR3 is TGTGCCAGCAGTTACGCAGGGTCCGCTGAAGCTTTCTTT.

This clonotype was observed a handful of times. This chain joins TRBV7-3 and TRBJ2-1; the D gene is possibly TRBD2 (6 bases). Per the germline V gene, CDR1 is SGHTA and CDR2 is FQGTGA. The CDR3 totals 15 residues. Trimming removed 5 bases from V and 0 bases from J, with 11 bases in between. The CDR3 region has the DNA TGTGCCAGCAGCCCCGCGGGGACCTCCTACAATGAGCAGTTCTTC. It codes for CASSPAGTSYNEQFF.

The V and J genes are TRBV6-5 and TRBJ2-7; 7 bases align to TRBD1. Unmatched junction bases numbered 5, after V lost 7 bases and J lost 2 bases. This CDR3 is built from 13 residues. Looked up from germline, CDR1 is MNHEY and CDR2 is SVGAGI. The CDR3 loop reads CASTGDSPYEQYF. The DNA for the CDR3 is TGTGCCAGCACCGGGGACAGCCCCTACGAGCAGTACTTC.

This sequence joins TRBV7-9 and TRBJ2-3, with unresolved D. Trimming removed 3 bases at V and 0 bases at J, with 16 bases between. There are 17 residues in the CDR3. Germline-derived CDR1 and CDR2 are SEHNR and FQNEAQ (reference sequence). CDR3: CASSFPMTGLSTDTQYF. CDR3 nucleotide sequence: TGTGCCAGCAGCTTCCCGATGACTGGGCTTAGCACAGATACGCAGTATTTT.

The chain carries TRBV7-2 and TRBJ2-1; 7 nucleotides agree with TRBD2. Germline-derived CDR1 and CDR2 are SGHTA and FQGNSA. The CDR3 consists of 15 residues. The ends lost 0 bases at V and 7 bases at J; junction bases unmatched: 6. As DNA, the CDR3 is TGTGCCAGCAGCTTAGCGGGGGGGGTATTAAATGAGCAGTTCTTC. It is translated as CASSLAGGVLNEQFF. Full variable domain (rest looked up from reference TRBV7-2 and TRBJ2-1): GAGVSQSPSNKVTEKGKDVELRCDPISGHTALYWYRQSLGQGLEFLIYFQGNSAPDKSGLPSDRFSAERTGGSVSTLTIQRTQQEDSAVYLCASSLAGGVLNEQFFGPGTRLTVL.

The CDR3 nucleotides read TGTGCCACGCAAGGGGCTAGTTCGAGAGCAGATACGCAGTATTTT. Its protein is CATQGASSRADTQYF. The gene calls are TRBV12-3 or TRBV12-4 and TRBJ2-3; weak D call: TRBD1 (5 bases). V was clipped by 10 bases and J by 4 bases, with 21 bases between them. The CDR3 is 15 residues long.